This entry is about one T cell receptor beta chain. Profiling relied on immunoSEQ multiplex PCR, and the TCRdb table lists in-frame clones only, not all of them. The sample holds 30,000 to 35,000 clones; roughly 79% are singletons and the top ten take about 1.3%. Germline V gives CDR1 SGHDT, CDR2 YYEEEE. The CDR3 is made up of 15 amino acids. Trimming removed 4 bases from V and 0 bases from J, with 12 bases in between. The source of the sample is a study of OX40 agonist ivuxolimab in advanced cancers. The specimen comprised CD4+ or CD8+ T cells sorted from blood, sampled in a trial of the OX40 agonist ivuxolimab. The sequence was collected from an adult with an advanced solid tumor such as melanoma, head and neck, liver or kidney cancer. The chain has TRBV5-6 and TRBJ2-3, with D unclear. The CDR3 coding sequence is TGTGCCAGCAGCCCGGTCGGTTCAAGCACAGATACGCAGTATTTT. It yields the protein CASSPVGSSTDTQYF.